The 22 T cell receptor beta chains below all came from one sample that was sequenced in a study of blood T cells in healthy people across ages. Sample-barcoded 5' priming and a J-beta primer mix drove a second PCR of roughly 6 to 12 cycles. TCRdb re-derived calls from the 5' RACE reads in MiXCR, one entry per CDR3 protein. The data hold 850,000 or so distinct CDR3 sequences, with less than 35% observed a single time. Sequenced input: blood. The receptor source for this set is a woman older than 75 in good health.

Points on this clonotype: A clone one base away is much larger, so this may be a read error. This chain joins TRBV9 and TRBJ1-5; D gene uncertain. CDR1 is SGDLS, CDR2 YYNGEE, per germline. The CDR3 runs to 14 residues. The CDR3 nucleotides are TGTGCCAGCAGCGTAGGGCCTTACTATCAGCCCCACCATTTT. Translating gives CASSVGPYYQPHHF.

This chain links TRBV2 with TRBJ2-1, with a weak D call TRBD2 (7 bases). This CDR3 has 14 residues. CDR1 and CDR2 from the germline V gene are SNHLY and FYNNEI. Trimming cost V 6 bases and J 7 bases, with 16 bases left between them. CDR3 residues: CASSQREGGNEQFF. DNA for the CDR3: TGTGCCAGCAGCCAAAGAGAGGGGGGGAATGAGCAGTTCTTC.

For the CDR3, the DNA is TGTACCAGCAGCTCCTCGGGGGCCTCATGGGATACGCAGTATTTT. This encodes CTSSSSGASWDTQYF. V and J are TRBV7-2 and TRBJ2-3; D is tentatively TRBD1 or TRBD2 (6 bases each). V lost 4 bases and J 6 bases, leaving 17 bases between the germline ends. From germline, CDR1 is SGHTA and CDR2 FQGNSA. This CDR3 is built from 15 residues.

This clonotype appeared many times. The chain has TRBV18 and TRBJ2-4; no firm D call. The CDR3 contains 12 residues. CDR1 is KGHSH, CDR2 LQKENI, per germline. Trimming took off 2 bases at V and 8 bases at J, with 7 bases between the two ends. The CDR3 DNA sequence: TGTGCCAGCTCACCAAGCCGGGACATTCAGTACTTC. The encoded protein is CASSPSRDIQYF.

This clonotype was detected only a few times. V is TRBV27 and J is TRBJ1-4; 7 positions agree with TRBD1. Losses at the gene ends were 5 bases for V and 7 bases for J; bases not matched to a gene: 10. Per the germline V gene, CDR1 is MNHEY and CDR2 is SMNVEV (reference sequence). This CDR3 has 15 amino acids. The CDR3 nucleotides read TGTGCCAGCAGTCTCAACACAGGGGTTGGTGAAAAACTGTTTTTT. This codes for CASSLNTGVGEKLFF.

Points on this clonotype: A much larger clone lies one base from this, so it may be a read error. The CDR3 bases are TGTGCCAGCAGTTACTCCTCGCGGGGGGGCCTGAATGGGCAGTTCTTC. Protein sequence: CASSYSSRGGLNGQFF. J is TRBJ2-1 and V is TRBV6-5; 9 bases line up with TRBD2. This CDR3 is 16 amino acids long. The germline V gene encodes CDR1 MNHEY and CDR2 SVGAGI.

This clonotype showed up many times. The chain recombines TRBV29-1 with TRBJ1-2, with D uncertain. Germline assignment: CDR1 SQVTM and CDR2 ANQGSEA. The CDR3 covers 13 residues. V lost 7 bases and J 2 bases, leaving 14 bases between the germline ends. CDR3 coding DNA: TGCAGCGCCTCCGCGGGCTTAAACTATGGCTACACCTTC. Its protein is CSASAGLNYGYTF.

This chain connects TRBV7-2 to TRBJ2-2; 13 positions agree with TRBD2. Germline V lookup: CDR1 SGHTA, CDR2 FQGNSA. With 4 bases clipped from V and 1 base from J, the junction kept 3 bases outside the gene matches. This CDR3 is 17 amino acids long. The CDR3 coding sequence is TGTGCCAGCAGCTCGAGACTAGCGGGGGGGAACACCGGGGAGCTGTTTTTT. Its translation is CASSSRLAGGNTGELFF. Combining the CDR3 with reference TRBV7-2 and TRBJ2-2 gives the whole variable domain GAGVSQSPSNKVTEKGKDVELRCDPISGHTALYWYRQSLGQGLEFLIYFQGNSAPDKSGLPSDRFSAERTGGSVSTLTIQRTQQEDSAVYLCASSSRLAGGNTGELFFGEGSRLTVL.

As regards this clonotype: Since a much larger clone is just one base distant, this may be a read error. The chain carries TRBV6-1 and TRBJ2-7; D remains ambiguous. V gave up 6 bases and J gave up 10 bases, with 16 bases separating them. Germline V gene sequence: CDR1 MNHNS, CDR2 SASEGT. The CDR3 length is 12 residues. The CDR3 protein is CASSRAHEAQYF. DNA of the CDR3: TGTGCCAGCAGCCGGGCCCATGAGGCCCAGTACTTC.

The rearrangement joins TRBV20-1 to TRBJ2-7; D possibly matches TRBD1 or TRBD2 (5 bases each). V was cut by 3 bases and J by 3 bases, with 15 bases left in between. CDR1 and CDR2 (germline): DFQATT, SNEGSKA (reference sequence). The CDR3 spans 14 residues. CDR3 nucleotide sequence: TGCAGTGCTAGGGCCAGGGAGACTAACTACGAGCAGTACTTC. Translation gives CSARARETNYEQYF.

This clonotype appeared many times. The CDR3 loop reads CASSFTVAGSDEQFF. For the CDR3, the DNA is TGTGCCAGCAGTTTTACCGTAGCGGGGAGTGATGAGCAGTTCTTC. This rearrangement joins TRBV27 to TRBJ2-1; TRBD2 agrees at 8 bases. This CDR3 spans 15 amino acids. Looked up from germline, CDR1 is MNHEY and CDR2 is SMNVEV (reference sequence). V lost 3 bases, J lost 8 bases, and 9 bases stayed unmatched.

J is TRBJ2-1 and V is TRBV9; 7 nucleotides agree with TRBD1. The V segment lost 8 bases and the J segment 10 bases; nucleotides outside the gene matches: 15. Germline V gene sequence: CDR1 SGDLS, CDR2 YYNGEE. This CDR3 comprises 14 residues. Written as DNA, the CDR3 is TGTGCCAGTAGTAGGGCAGGGGGTGCAGGAGAGCAGTTCTTC. This translates into CASSRAGGAGEQFF.

In its sample, this clonotype was seen many times. The chain employs TRBV20-1 and TRBJ1-2; D remains unclear. CDR3 size: 13 residues. Germline CDR1 and CDR2: DFQATT and SNEGSKA (reference sequence). V gave up 2 bases and J gave up 3 bases, with 10 bases separating them. The CDR3 protein is CSARLVGDYGYTF. CDR3 bases: TGCAGTGCTAGATTAGTCGGCGACTATGGCTACACCTTC.

This sequence joins TRBV29-1 and TRBJ2-7, with D perhaps matching TRBD2 (5 bases). V lost 5 bases and J 1 base, leaving 9 bases between the germline ends. The CDR3 consists of 12 residues. CDR1 is SQVTM, CDR2 ANQGSEA, per germline. The CDR3, as DNA: TGCAGCGTTAGAGGGATGTCCTACGAGCAGTACTTC. Translated, it gives CSVRGMSYEQYF.

The table lists this clonotype with a few counts. This chain uses TRBV6-2 or TRBV6-3 with TRBJ1-2, with D perhaps TRBD1 (6 bases). V lost 10 bases and J 2 bases, leaving 14 bases between the germline ends. Germline V gene lookup returns CDR1 MNHEY and CDR2 SVGEGT. The CDR3 spans 13 residues. In DNA form, the CDR3 reads TGTGCCACCAGGGACACGTCGAACTATGGCTACACCTTC. Its protein product is CATRDTSNYGYTF.

This clonotype occurred many times. The V call is TRBV2, the J call TRBJ2-5; D gene unclear. Trimming took off 1 base at V and 4 bases at J, with 19 bases between the two ends. Per the germline V gene, CDR1 is SNHLY and CDR2 is FYNNEI. The CDR3 sequence is 17 residues long. DNA for the CDR3: TGTGCCAGCAGTGAAGTAGTACCGGGTGGGGTCGGAGAGACCCAGTACTTC. As protein: CASSEVVPGGVGETQYF.

Concerning this clonotype: A read error may explain this, as a much larger clone is one base away. V and J are TRBV7-2 and TRBJ2-3, with no clear D. This CDR3 contains 14 residues. V lost 5 bases to trimming and J lost 4 bases, with 13 bases between them. Germline lookup yields CDR1 SGHTA and CDR2 FQGNSA. This CDR3 is CASSRAVEADTQYF. For the CDR3, the DNA is TGTGCCAGCAGCCGCGCGGTAGAAGCAGATACGCAGTATTTT.

Note on this clonotype: A much more abundant neighbour one base away suggests this may be a read error. The rearrangement joins TRBV5-1 to TRBJ2-3; tentatively, D is TRBD2 (5 bases). The CDR3 has 18 amino acids. Trimming left V 0 bases short and J 0 bases short, with 17 bases between. CDR1 and CDR2 from the germline V gene are SGHRS and YFSETQ. CDR3 region: CASSLAAIVGSSTDTQYF. The CDR3 DNA reads as TGCGCCAGCAGCTTGGCCGCGATAGTGGGGAGTAGCACAGATACGCAGTATTTT.

With regard to this clonotype: A read error may be the cause here, since a much bigger clone is one base away. The chain uses TRBV10-1 and TRBJ2-6, with 9 bases aligning to TRBD1. The CDR3 is made up of 17 amino acids. Germline V lookup: CDR1 WNHNN, CDR2 SYGVQD (reference sequence). In DNA form, the CDR3 reads TGCGCCAGCAGTGAGGGACAGGGGAATTCTGGGGCCAACGACCTGACTTTC. Protein product: CASSEGQGNSGANDLTF.

J is TRBJ1-3 and V is TRBV6-4; D is ambiguous. The CDR3 is 13 residues long. Deletions cut 3 bases from V and 3 bases from J, with 6 bases between. Germline V lookup: CDR1 MRHNA, CDR2 SNTAGT. The CDR3 DNA is TGTGCCAGCAGTGATTCCCTTGGAAACACCATATATTTT. This translates into CASSDSLGNTIYF.

In its sample, this clonotype was seen many times. This chain links TRBV5-1 with TRBJ1-2; D is perhaps TRBD1 (5 bases). Trimming pared 4 bases from V and 4 bases from J, leaving 17 bases between. The length of the CDR3 is 15 residues. Germline V CDR1 and CDR2: SGHRS, YFSETQ. CDR3 in amino acids: CASSPVTGSFYGYTF. The CDR3 nucleotides read TGCGCCAGCAGCCCGGTAACAGGTTCCTTCTATGGCTACACCTTC. The full variable domain, its missing parts supplied by reference TRBV5-1 and TRBJ1-2, is KAGVTQTPRYLIKTRGQQVTLSCSPISGHRSVSWYQQTPGQGLQFLFEYFSETQRNKGNFPGRFSGRQFSNSRSEMNVSTLELGDSALYLCASSPVTGSFYGYTFGSGTRLTVV.

This clonotype was observed at least ten times. The chain couples TRBV6-6 to TRBJ2-3; 8 bases fit TRBD2. Trimming removed 2 bases from V and 3 bases from J; junction bases left unmatched: 4. From germline, CDR1 is MNHNY and CDR2 SVGAGI (reference sequence). The CDR3 is made up of 15 amino acids. Here the CDR3 DNA reads TGTGCCAGCAGTTACGCGGGGGGCCCGACAGATACGCAGTATTTT. As protein: CASSYAGGPTDTQYF.